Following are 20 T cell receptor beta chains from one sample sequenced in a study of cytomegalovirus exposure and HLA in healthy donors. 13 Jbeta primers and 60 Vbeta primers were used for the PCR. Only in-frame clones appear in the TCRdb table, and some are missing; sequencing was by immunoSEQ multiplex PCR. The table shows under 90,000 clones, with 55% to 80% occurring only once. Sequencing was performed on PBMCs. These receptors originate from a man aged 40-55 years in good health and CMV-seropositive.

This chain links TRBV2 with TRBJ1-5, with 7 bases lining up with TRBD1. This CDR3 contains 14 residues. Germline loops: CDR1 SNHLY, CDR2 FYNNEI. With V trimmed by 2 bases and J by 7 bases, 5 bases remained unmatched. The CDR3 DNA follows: TGTGCCAGCAGTGAACAGGGGGAAAGGCAGCCCCAGCATTTT. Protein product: CASSEQGERQPQHF.

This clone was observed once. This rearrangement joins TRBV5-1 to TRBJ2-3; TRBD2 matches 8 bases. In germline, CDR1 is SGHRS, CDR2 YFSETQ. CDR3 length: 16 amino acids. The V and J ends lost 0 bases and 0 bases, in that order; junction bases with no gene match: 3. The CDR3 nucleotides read TGCGCCAGCAGCTTGGGTGCTAGCGGGAGCACAGATACGCAGTATTTT. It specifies CASSLGASGSTDTQYF. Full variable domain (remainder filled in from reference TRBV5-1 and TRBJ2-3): KAGVTQTPRYLIKTRGQQVTLSCSPISGHRSVSWYQQTPGQGLQFLFEYFSETQRNKGNFPGRFSGRQFSNSRSEMNVSTLELGDSALYLCASSLGASGSTDTQYFGPGTRLTVL.

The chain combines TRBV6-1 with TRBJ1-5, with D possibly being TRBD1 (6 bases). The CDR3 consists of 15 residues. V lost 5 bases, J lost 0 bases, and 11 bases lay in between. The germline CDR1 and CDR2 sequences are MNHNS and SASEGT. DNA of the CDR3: TGTGCCAGCAGTCGGGACATTTATAGCAATCAGCCCCAGCATTTT. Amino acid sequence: CASSRDIYSNQPQHF.

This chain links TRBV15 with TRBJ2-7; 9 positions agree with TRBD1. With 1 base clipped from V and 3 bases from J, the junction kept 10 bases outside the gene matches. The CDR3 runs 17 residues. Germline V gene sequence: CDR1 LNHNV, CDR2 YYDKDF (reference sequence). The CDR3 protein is CATSRAPGGTGIYEQYF. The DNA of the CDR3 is TGTGCCACCAGCAGAGCCCCCGGAGGGACAGGGATCTACGAGCAGTACTTC. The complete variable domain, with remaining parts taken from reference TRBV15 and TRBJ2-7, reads DAMVIQNPRYQVTQFGKPVTLSCSQTLNHNVMYWYQQKSSQAPKLLFHYYDKDFNNEADTPDNFQSRRPNTSFCFLDIRSPGLGDTAMYLCATSRAPGGTGIYEQYFGPGTRLTVT.

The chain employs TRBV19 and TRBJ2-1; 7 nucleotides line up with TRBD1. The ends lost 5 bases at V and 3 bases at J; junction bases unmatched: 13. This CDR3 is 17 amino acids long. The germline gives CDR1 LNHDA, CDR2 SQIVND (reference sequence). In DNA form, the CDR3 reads TGTGCCAGTAGTGTTCGGACAGGTTTCTTAAGCTACAATGAGCAGTTCTTC. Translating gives CASSVRTGFLSYNEQFF.

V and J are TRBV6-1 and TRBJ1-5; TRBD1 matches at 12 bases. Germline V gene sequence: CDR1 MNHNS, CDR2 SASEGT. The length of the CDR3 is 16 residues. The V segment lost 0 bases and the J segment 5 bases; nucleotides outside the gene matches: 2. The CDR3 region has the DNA TGTGCCAGCAGTGAAGCTAGGGACAGGGGGCATCAGCCCCAGCATTTT. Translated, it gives CASSEARDRGHQPQHF.

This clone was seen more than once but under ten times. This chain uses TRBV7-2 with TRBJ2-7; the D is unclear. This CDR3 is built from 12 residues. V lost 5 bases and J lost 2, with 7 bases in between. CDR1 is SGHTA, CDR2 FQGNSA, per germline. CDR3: CASSVIAYEQYF. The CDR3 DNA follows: TGTGCCAGCAGCGTTATAGCCTACGAGCAGTACTTC.

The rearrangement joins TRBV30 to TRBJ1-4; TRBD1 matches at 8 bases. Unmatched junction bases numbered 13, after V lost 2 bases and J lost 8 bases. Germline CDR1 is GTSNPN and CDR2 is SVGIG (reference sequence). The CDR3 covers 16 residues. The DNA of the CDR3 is TGTGCCTGGAGTAAAGACCAAGCAGGGGGCTCGGAAAAACTGTTTTTT. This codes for CAWSKDQAGGSEKLFF.

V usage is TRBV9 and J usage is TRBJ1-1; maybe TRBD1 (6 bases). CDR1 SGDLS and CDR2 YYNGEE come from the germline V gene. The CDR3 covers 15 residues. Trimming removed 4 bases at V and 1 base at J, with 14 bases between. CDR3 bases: TGTGCCAGCAGCCCGAGGGGGAACCAGAACACTGAAGCTTTCTTT. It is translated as CASSPRGNQNTEAFF.

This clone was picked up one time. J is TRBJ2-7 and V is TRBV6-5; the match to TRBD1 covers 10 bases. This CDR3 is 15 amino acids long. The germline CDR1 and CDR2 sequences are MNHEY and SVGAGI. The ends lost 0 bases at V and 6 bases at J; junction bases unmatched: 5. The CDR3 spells CASSYSAGTGAEQYF. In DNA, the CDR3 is TGTGCCAGCAGTTACTCCGCCGGGACAGGGGCCGAGCAGTACTTC.

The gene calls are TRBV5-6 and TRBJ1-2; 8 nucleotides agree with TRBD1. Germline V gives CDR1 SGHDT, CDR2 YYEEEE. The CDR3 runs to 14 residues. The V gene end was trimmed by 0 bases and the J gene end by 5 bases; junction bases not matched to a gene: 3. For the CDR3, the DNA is TGTGCCAGCAGCTTGGAAGGACAGGGATATGGCTACACCTTC. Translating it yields CASSLEGQGYGYTF.

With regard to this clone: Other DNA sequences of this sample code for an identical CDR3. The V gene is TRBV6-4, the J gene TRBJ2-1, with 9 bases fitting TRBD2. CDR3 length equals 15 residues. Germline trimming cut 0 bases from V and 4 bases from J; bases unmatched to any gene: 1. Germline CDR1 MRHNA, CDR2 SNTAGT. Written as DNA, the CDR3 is TGTGCCAGCAGTGACTCTAGCGGGAGTTACAATGAGCAGTTCTTC. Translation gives CASSDSSGSYNEQFF.

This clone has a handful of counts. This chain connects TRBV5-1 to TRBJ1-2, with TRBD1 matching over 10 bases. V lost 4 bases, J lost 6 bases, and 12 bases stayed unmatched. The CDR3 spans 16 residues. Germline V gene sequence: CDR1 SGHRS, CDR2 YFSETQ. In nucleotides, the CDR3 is TGCGCCAGCAGCACCGGGACAGGGGCCCGGGAGGATGGCTACACCTTC. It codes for CASSTGTGAREDGYTF.

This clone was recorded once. Written as DNA, the CDR3 is TGCGCCAGCAGCCCCGGGACTAGAGGGGATACGCAGTATTTT. Translated, it gives CASSPGTRGDTQYF. V usage is TRBV5-1 and J usage is TRBJ2-3, with 8 bases identical to TRBD2. The J segment lost 6 bases and the V segment lost 4 bases, leaving 7 bases of the junction unmatched. This CDR3 comprises 14 residues. Germline loops: CDR1 SGHRS, CDR2 YFSETQ.

CDR3 in DNA: TGCGCCAGCAGCGATTTTAAGAGGAGCTCCTACAATGAGCAGTTCTTC. Its protein is CASSDFKRSSYNEQFF. The chain has TRBV5-1 and TRBJ2-1; unclear D gene. CDR1 and CDR2 from the germline V gene are SGHRS and YFSETQ. Trimming stripped 4 bases from V and 0 bases from J, with 14 bases between. The CDR3 has 16 amino acids.

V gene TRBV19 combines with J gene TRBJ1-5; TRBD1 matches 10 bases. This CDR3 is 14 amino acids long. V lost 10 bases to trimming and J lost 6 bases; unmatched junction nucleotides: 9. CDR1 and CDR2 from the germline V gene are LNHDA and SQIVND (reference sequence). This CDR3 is CATGDRGYGQPQHF. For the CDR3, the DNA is TGTGCCACTGGGGACAGGGGTTACGGTCAGCCCCAGCATTTT. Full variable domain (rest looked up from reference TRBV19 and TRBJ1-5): DGGITQSPKYLFRKEGQNVTLSCEQNLNHDAMYWYRQDPGQGLRLIYYSQIVNDFQKGDIAEGYSVSREKKESFPLTVTSAQKNPTAFYLCATGDRGYGQPQHFGDGTRLSIL.

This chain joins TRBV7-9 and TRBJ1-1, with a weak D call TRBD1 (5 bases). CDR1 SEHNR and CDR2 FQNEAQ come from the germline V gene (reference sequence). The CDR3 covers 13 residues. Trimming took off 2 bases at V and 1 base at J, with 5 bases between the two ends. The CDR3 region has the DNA TGTGCCAGCAGCTTACAGGGGAACACTGAAGCTTTCTTT. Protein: CASSLQGNTEAFF. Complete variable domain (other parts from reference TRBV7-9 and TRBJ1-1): DTGVSQNPRHKITKRGQNVTFRCDPISEHNRLYWYRQTLGQGPEFLTYFQNEAQLEKSRLLSDRFSAERPKGSFSTLEIQRTEQGDSAMYLCASSLQGNTEAFFGQGTRLTVV.

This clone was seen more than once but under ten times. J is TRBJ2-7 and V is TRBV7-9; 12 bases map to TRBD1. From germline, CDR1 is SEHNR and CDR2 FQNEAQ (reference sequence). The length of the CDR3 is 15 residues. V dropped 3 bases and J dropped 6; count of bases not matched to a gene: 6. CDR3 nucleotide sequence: TGTGCCAGCAGCTTGGGGACAGGGGGCCGGGGCGAGCAGTACTTC. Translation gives CASSLGTGGRGEQYF. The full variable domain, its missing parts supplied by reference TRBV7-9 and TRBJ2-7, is DTGVSQNPRHKITKRGQNVTFRCDPISEHNRLYWYRQTLGQGPEFLTYFQNEAQLEKSRLLSDRFSAERPKGSFSTLEIQRTEQGDSAMYLCASSLGTGGRGEQYFGPGTRLTVT.

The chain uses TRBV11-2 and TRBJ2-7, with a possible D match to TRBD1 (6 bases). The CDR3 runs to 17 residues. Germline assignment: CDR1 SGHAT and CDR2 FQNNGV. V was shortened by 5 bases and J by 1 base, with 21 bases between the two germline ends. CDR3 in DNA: TGTGCCAGCAGCACTAGACGGAACCGGGACAAGTCCTACGAGCAGTACTTC. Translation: CASSTRRNRDKSYEQYF.

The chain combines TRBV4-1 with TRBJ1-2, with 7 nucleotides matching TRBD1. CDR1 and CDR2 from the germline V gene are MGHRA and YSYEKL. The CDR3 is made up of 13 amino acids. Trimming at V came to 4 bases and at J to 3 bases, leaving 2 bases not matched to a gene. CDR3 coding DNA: TGCGCCAGCAGCCGGCAGGGGGACTATGGCTACACCTTC. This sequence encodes CASSRQGDYGYTF.